The sequence of this T cell receptor (beta chain) was determined in a study of STAT5B mutations in CD4+ large granular lymphocyte leukemia. Overall study: Among healthy donors, a particular HLA allele went with more CDR3 'QG' motifs. Findings and limits, study-wide: Compared with healthy controls (2/35), patient top clones favored TRBV06 (8/27). About a quarter of private leukemic clonotypes occurred rarely in other patients' non-leukemic repertoires.

About this clone: Its target is unknown.

Only in-frame clones appear in the TCRdb table, and some are missing; sequencing was by immunoSEQ multiplex PCR. Of about 48,000 clones in the sample, less than 85% were seen once. The germline V gene has CDR1 SNHLY and CDR2 FYNNEI. This CDR3 region has 12 residues. V was shortened by 10 bases and J by 8 bases, with 14 bases between the two germline ends. The V call is TRBV2, the J call TRBJ1-4; D is unresolved. The sequenced sample was CD4+ T cells from blood buffy coats. The TCR comes from a human donor in good health. CDR3 region: CATGGEEEKLFF. In DNA, the CDR3 is TGTGCCACCGGAGGAGAAGAGGAAAAACTGTTTTTT.